Reported below is one T cell receptor beta chain. Clones were sequenced by immunoSEQ multiplex PCR, and TCRdb holds only the in-frame ones, with some missing. Among hundreds of thousands of clones, over 75% were seen once, and the ten largest hold 0.0094%. This CDR3 is built from 17 residues. J lost 5 bases, V lost 2 bases, and 11 bases had no gene match. Germline CDR1 and CDR2: LGHNT and FRNRAP. These data belong to a study of shared T cell receptors in the human thymus. This sample also belongs to another study, concerning human thymus T cells. That report adds: Thymic and blood repertoires appeared to carry a bias in their V and J gene usage. Related studies noted strongly shared thymic repertoires across unrelated people.

This receptor was obtained from a boy under three years old with a congenital heart defect. Sequencing was carried out using thymocytes. The chain combines TRBV12-5 with TRBJ2-5; 10 bases line up with TRBD2. The CDR3 region has the DNA TGTGCTAGTGGTTTGACCAAAGCGGGAGGGCCGTATGAGACCCAGTACTTC. This gives the protein CASGLTKAGGPYETQYF.